The clone carrying this TCR beta chain was counted many times. The target antigen is unknown. Time point of the sample: patch test 1, 2 weeks after DPC sensitization. Treatment given: therapeutic diphenylcyclopropenone sensitization with weekly scalp DPC. The drawing of blood occurred before each patch test was applied. The data derive from a study of human T cells and chemical hapten exposure. MiXCR, run by TCRdb on the RACE reads, gives a single entry per CDR3 protein. The sample carries about 380,000 distinct CDR3 sequences, 4.8% recorded once. V lost 0 bases and J lost 3; bases outside the gene matches: 4. Germline lookup yields CDR1 MNHEY and CDR2 SVGAGI. This CDR3 spans 16 amino acids. Study-wide results and caveats: Counts of expanded TCRs at PT1 were positively correlated with patch test score. No change in TCRs above 1 in 1000 frequency was produced by DPC sensitization.

The material sequenced was whole blood, taken in connection with sensitization to the hapten diphenylcyclopropenone (DPC). The chain is built from TRBV6-5 and TRBJ2-7; 11 bases are a match to TRBD2. The source of this sequence is a woman between 50 and 59 years old with alopecia areata. Some clones in this sample may be carry-over from other donors' samples. CDR3 residues: CASSYSILAGDYEQYF. The CDR3 region has the DNA TGTGCCAGCAGTTACTCCATACTAGCGGGAGACTACGAGCAGTACTTC.